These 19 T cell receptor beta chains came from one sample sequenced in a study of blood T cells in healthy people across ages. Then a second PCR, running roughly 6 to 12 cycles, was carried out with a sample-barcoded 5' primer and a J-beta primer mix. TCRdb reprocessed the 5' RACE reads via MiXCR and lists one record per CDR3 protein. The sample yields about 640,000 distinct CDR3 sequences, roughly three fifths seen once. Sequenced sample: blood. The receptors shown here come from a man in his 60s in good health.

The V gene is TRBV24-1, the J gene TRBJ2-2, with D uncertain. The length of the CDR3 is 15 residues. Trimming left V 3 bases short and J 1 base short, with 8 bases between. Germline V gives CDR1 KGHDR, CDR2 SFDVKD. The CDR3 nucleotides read TGTGCCACCAGTGATCCCGCAGGGAACACCGGGGAGCTGTTTTTT. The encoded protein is CATSDPAGNTGELFF.

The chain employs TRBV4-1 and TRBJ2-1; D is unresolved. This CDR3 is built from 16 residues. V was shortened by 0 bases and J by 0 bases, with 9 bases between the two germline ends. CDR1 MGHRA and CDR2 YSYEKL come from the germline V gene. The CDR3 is CASSQDPVSSYNEQFF. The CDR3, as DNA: TGCGCCAGCAGCCAAGATCCGGTGAGCTCCTACAATGAGCAGTTCTTC.

The CDR3 DNA reads TGTGCCAGCAGCAACCGGGACTGCGCCCAAGAGACCCAGTACTTC. It encodes CASSNRDCAQETQYF. The V gene is TRBV21-1, the J gene TRBJ2-5; the DNA was not used to check the table's D call, TRBD2. TRBV21-1 is annotated as a pseudogene. This CDR3 spans 15 amino acids.

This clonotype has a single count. The CDR3 DNA sequence: TGTGCCAGCAGACCTGGGACTAGCGGGACAGATACGCAGTATTTT. It is translated as CASRPGTSGTDTQYF. The rearrangement links TRBV6-1 to TRBJ2-3; 12 bases align to TRBD2. The CDR3 is 15 residues long. J lost 3 bases, V lost 6 bases, and 4 bases had no gene match. Germline-derived CDR1 and CDR2 are MNHNS and SASEGT.

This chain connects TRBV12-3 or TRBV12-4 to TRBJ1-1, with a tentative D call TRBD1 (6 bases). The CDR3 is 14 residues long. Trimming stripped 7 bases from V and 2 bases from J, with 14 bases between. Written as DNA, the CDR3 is TGTGCCAGCACCTGGGGGGGCTCTAACACTGAAGCTTTCTTT. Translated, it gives CASTWGGSNTEAFF.

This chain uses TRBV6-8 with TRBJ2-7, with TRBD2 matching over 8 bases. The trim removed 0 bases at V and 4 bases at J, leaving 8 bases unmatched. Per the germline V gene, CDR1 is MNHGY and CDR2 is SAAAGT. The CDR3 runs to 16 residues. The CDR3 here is CASSYSMGSGTYEQYF. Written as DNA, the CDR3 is TGTGCCAGCAGTTACTCGATGGGTAGCGGGACATACGAGCAGTACTTC.

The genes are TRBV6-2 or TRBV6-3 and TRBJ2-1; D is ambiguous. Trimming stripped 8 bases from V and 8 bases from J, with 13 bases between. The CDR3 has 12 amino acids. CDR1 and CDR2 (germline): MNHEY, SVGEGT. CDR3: CASVDIGDEQFF. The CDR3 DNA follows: TGTGCCAGCGTCGATATAGGCGATGAGCAGTTCTTC.

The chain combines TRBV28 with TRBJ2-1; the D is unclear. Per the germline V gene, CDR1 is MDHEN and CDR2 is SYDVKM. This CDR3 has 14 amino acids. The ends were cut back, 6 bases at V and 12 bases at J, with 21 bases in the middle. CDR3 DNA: TGTGCCAGCAGGTCCTCCAGTCCAGCGCTCGGGCAGTTCTTC. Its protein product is CASRSSSPALGQFF.

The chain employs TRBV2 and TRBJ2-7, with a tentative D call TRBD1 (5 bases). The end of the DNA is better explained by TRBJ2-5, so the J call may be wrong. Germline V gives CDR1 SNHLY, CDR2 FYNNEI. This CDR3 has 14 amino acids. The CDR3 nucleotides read TGTGCCAGCAGTGGGTGGACACTATGGGAGACCCAGTACTTC. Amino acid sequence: CASSGWTLWETQYF.

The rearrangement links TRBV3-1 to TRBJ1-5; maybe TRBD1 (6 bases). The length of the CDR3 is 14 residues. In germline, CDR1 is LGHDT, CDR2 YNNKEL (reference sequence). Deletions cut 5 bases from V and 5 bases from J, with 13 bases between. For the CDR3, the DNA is TGTGCCAGCAGCTTTACAGGGTCGGATCAGCCCCAGCATTTT. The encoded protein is CASSFTGSDQPQHF.

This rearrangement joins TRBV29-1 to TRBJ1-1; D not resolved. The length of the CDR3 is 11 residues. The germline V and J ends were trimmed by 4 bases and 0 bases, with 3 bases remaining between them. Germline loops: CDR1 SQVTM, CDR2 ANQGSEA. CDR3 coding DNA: TGCAGCGTTGCCATGAACACTGAAGCTTTCTTT. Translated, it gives CSVAMNTEAFF. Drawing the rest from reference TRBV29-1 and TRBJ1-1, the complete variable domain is SAVISQKPSRDICQRGTSLTIQCQVDSQVTMMFWYRQQPGQSLTLIATANQGSEATYESGFVIDKFPISRPNLTFSTLTVSNMSPEDSSIYLCSVAMNTEAFFGQGTRLTVV.

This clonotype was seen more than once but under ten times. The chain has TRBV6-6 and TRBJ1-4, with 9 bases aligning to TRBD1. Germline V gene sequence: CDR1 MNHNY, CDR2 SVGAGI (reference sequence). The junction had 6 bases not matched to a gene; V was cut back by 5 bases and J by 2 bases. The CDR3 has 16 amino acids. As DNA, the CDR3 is TGTGCCAGCAGTCTGACAGGGGGGGCGACTAATGAAAAACTGTTTTTT. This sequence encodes CASSLTGGATNEKLFF.

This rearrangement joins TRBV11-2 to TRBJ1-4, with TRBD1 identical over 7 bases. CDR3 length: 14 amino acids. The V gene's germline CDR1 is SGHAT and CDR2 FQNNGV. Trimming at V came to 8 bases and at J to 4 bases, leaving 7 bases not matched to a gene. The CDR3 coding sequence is TGTGCCAGCGGATCACAGGGGAGTAATGAAAAACTGTTTTTT. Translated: CASGSQGSNEKLFF.

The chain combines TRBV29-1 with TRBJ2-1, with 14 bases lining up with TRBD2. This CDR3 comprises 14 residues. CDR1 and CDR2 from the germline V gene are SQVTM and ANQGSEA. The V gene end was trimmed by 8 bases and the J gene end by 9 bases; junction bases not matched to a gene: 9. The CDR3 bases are TGCAGCTCACAGGGACTAGCGGGGGACAGTGAGCAGTTCTTC. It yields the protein CSSQGLAGDSEQFF.

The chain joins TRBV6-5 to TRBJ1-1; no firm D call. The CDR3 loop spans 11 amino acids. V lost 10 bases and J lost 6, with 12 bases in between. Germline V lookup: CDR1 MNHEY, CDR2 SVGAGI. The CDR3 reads CATHRESEAFF. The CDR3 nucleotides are TGTGCCACACACCGGGAGTCTGAAGCTTTCTTT.

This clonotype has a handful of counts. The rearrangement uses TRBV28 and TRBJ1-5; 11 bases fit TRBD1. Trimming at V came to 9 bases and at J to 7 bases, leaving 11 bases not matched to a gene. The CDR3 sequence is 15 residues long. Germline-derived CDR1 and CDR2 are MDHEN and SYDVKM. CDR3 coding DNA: TGTGCCAGTCGGACCGGGACAGGGGGTAGACAGCCCCAGCATTTT. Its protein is CASRTGTGGRQPQHF.

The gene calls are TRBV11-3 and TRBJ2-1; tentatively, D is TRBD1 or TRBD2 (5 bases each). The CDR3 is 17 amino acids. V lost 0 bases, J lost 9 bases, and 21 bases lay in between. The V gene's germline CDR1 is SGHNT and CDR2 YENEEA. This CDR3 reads CASSLEVARGAPSEQFF. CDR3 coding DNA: TGTGCCAGCAGCTTAGAGGTTGCGAGGGGCGCACCCTCTGAGCAGTTCTTC.

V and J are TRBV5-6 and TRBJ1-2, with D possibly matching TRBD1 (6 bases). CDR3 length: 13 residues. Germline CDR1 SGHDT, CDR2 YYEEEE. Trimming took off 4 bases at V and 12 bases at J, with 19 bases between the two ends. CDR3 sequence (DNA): TGTGCCAGCAGCCCGCCGGGGGCCCAAAGCCACACCTTC. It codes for CASSPPGAQSHTF.

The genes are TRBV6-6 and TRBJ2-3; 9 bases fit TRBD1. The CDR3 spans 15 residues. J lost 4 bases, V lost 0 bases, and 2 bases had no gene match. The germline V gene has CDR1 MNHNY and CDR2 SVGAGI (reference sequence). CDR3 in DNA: TGTGCCAGCAGTTACTCGACAGGGGGGTCAGATACGCAGTATTTT. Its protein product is CASSYSTGGSDTQYF.